Sequencing of this TCR beta chain was carried out in a study of blood T cell repertoires in COVID-19. Participant ages covered roughly 18 to 90 years across around 25 US areas. Recovered Cohort 3 donors showed two negative PCRs, clearance, or symptom resolution. The repertoire was sequenced with immunoSEQ multiplex PCR; TCRdb's copy has only in-frame clones and lacks some. The table records about 170,000 clones, approximately 84% of them present only once. Trimming left V 2 bases short and J 8 bases short, with 13 bases between. The CDR3 sequence is 13 residues long. Germline assignment: CDR1 SGHDT and CDR2 YYEEEE.

Input material: PBMCs or T cells enriched from blood (not recorded which). The clonotype was recovered from a man in his forties or fifties who had recovered from COVID-19. The rearrangement joins TRBV5-6 to TRBJ1-2, with unresolved D. The CDR3: CASSFFGIPGYTF. CDR3 DNA sequence: TGTGCCAGCAGCTTTTTCGGGATTCCAGGCTACACCTTC.